The rows below give T cell receptor beta chains drawn from one sample of a study of cytomegalovirus exposure and HLA in healthy donors. Sequencing was performed with immunoSEQ multiplex PCR; in TCRdb, only in-frame clones are kept and a portion is missing. The sample contains some 150,000 clones, 70% to 80% of which appear only once. The sample was PBMCs. The receptor set was obtained from a man younger than 35 in good health and CMV-seropositive. CDR3s include the opening cysteine and the closing phenylalanine or tryptophan. The D gene is left open where the match is weak. The size field is filled for only some rows; it gives once, few, many or a size class.

V gene,J gene,clone size,D gene,CDR3 protein,CDR3 DNA
TRBV13,TRBJ2-5,.,.,CASSTQGGWETQYF,TGTGCCAGCAGCACTCAAGGAGGGTGGGAGACCCAGTACTTC
TRBV6-5,TRBJ1-1,.,.,CASSGQLARGAFF,TGTGCCAGCAGTGGCCAGCTCGCGAGAGGAGCTTTCTTT
TRBV5-4,TRBJ1-4,.,TRBD1,CASKRTGEEKLFF,TGTGCCAGCAAAAGGACAGGGGAGGAAAAACTGTTTTTT
TRBV1,TRBJ1-5,.,.,CTSSQDGGHHRCDQPQHF,TGCACCAGCAGCCAAGATGGGGGACACCATCGATGTGATCAGCCCCAGCATTTT
TRBV11-2,TRBJ2-2,.,.,CAGEGQGGTGELFF,TGTGCCGGGGAAGGGCAGGGAGGCACCGGGGAGCTGTTTTTT
TRBV19,TRBJ1-6,.,.,CASSWRGGDRTRSGSPLHF,TGTGCCAGTAGTTGGCGGGGGGGAGACAGGACCCGCAGCGGTTCACCCCTCCACTTT
TRBV6-5,TRBJ1-6,.,TRBD1,CASRRDRDNSPLHF,TGTGCCAGCAGACGGGACAGGGATAATTCACCCCTCCACTTT
TRBV4-1,TRBJ2-7,.,TRBD2,CASSQEVANAGGEQYF,TGCGCCAGCAGCCAAGAAGTCGCGAATGCGGGAGGCGAGCAGTACTTC
TRBV4-3,TRBJ2-2,.,.,CASSQDRLDINTGELFF,TGCGCCAGCAGCCAAGATAGGCTGGACATAAACACCGGGGAGCTGTTTTTT
TRBV5-1,TRBJ2-5,.,.,CASSLFYAGGQETQYF,TGCGCCAGCAGCTTGTTTTACGCGGGTGGACAAGAGACCCAGTACTTC
TRBV6-5,TRBJ2-6,.,.,CASSYQDGSGANGLTF,TGTGCCAGCAGTTATCAGGACGGCTCTGGGGCCAACGGCCTGACTTTC
TRBV14,TRBJ1-2,.,TRBD1,CASSPSGTGFNYGYTF,TGTGCCAGCAGCCCATCCGGGACAGGGTTTAACTATGGCTACACCTTC
TRBV7-2,TRBJ2-5,.,.,CASSYGETQYF,TGTGCCAGCAGCTACGGGGAGACCCAGTACTTC
TRBV15,TRBJ1-2,.,.,CATSRDKGANYGYTF,TGTGCCACCAGCAGAGATAAGGGAGCTAACTATGGCTACACCTTC
TRBV6-6,TRBJ2-7,.,TRBD1,CASSYVAGGSYEQYF,TGTGCCAGCAGTTACGTGGCAGGGGGCTCCTACGAGCAGTACTTC
TRBV6-1,TRBJ2-1,.,.,CASSEVGEQEQFF,TGTGCCAGCAGTGAAGTTGGGGAGCAGGAGCAGTTCTTC
TRBV10-2,TRBJ2-3,.,TRBD2,CASSQSGAGTTDTQYF,TGCGCCAGCAGTCAGAGCGGGGCAGGAACCACAGATACGCAGTATTTT
TRBV2,TRBJ2-7,.,TRBD1,CASSYRGSEQYF,TGTGCCAGCAGTTACAGGGGGAGTGAGCAGTACTTC
TRBV30,TRBJ1-3,.,.,CAWSAGDTIYF,TGTGCCTGGAGTGCAGGGGACACCATATATTTT
TRBV19,TRBJ2-7,.,.,CASTDTGTEQYF,TGTGCCAGTACCGACACAGGGACCGAGCAGTACTTC
TRBV7-8,TRBJ1-4,.,.,CASYSATNEKLFF,TGTGCCAGCTACAGTGCAACTAATGAAAAACTGTTTTTT
TRBV27,TRBJ1-2,.,.,CASSWRREAYGYTF,TGTGCCAGCAGTTGGCGCAGGGAGGCCTATGGCTACACCTTC
TRBV27,TRBJ1-1,.,TRBD1,CASSSLHPGQGPEAFF,TGTGCCAGCAGTTCCCTACATCCGGGACAGGGGCCTGAAGCTTTCTTT
TRBV19,TRBJ1-5,.,.,CASSTQGAYSNQPQHF,TGTGCCAGTAGTACCCAGGGTGCCTATAGCAATCAGCCCCAGCATTTT
TRBV6-4,TRBJ1-2,.,.,CASSYSIMLGVTYGYTF,TGTGCCAGCAGTTACTCGATTATGTTGGGAGTAACGTATGGCTACACCTTC
TRBV27,TRBJ2-2,few,TRBD2,CASSLGGYTGELFF,TGTGCCAGCAGTTTGGGGGGGTACACCGGGGAGCTGTTTTTT
TRBV11-3,TRBJ1-1,.,.,CASSLGSERDTEAFF,TGTGCCAGCAGCTTAGGAAGCGAGAGGGACACTGAAGCTTTCTTT
TRBV7-2,TRBJ1-1,.,TRBD1,CASSLGLMGQRNTEAFF,TGTGCCAGCAGCTTAGGGCTGATGGGACAGCGGAACACTGAAGCTTTCTTT
TRBV2,TRBJ1-2,.,.,CASSEVESSYGYTF,TGTGCCAGCAGTGAAGTAGAATCATCTTATGGCTACACCTTC
TRBV5-4,TRBJ1-2,.,TRBD1,CASTTTRDSSNYGYTF,TGTGCCAGCACCACAACCAGGGACAGCTCTAACTATGGCTACACCTTC
TRBV5-1,TRBJ1-5,.,TRBD1,CASSLSGQGNQPQHF,TGCGCCAGCAGCTTGTCGGGACAGGGCAATCAGCCCCAGCATTTT
TRBV18,TRBJ1-5,.,TRBD1,CASSQLGQGGNQPQHF,TGTGCCAGCTCACAACTGGGACAGGGCGGCAATCAGCCCCAGCATTTT
TRBV4-3,TRBJ2-7,once,.,CASSLATGRYEQYF,TGCGCCAGCAGCCTTGCGACAGGGAGGTACGAGCAGTACTTC
TRBV30,TRBJ2-3,.,.,CAWSFRGITDAQYF,TGTGCCTGGAGTTTCAGGGGTATCACAGATGCGCAGTATTTT
TRBV9,TRBJ1-1,.,TRBD1,CASSVHRGVSTEAFF,TGTGCCAGCAGCGTCCACAGGGGGGTGAGCACTGAAGCTTTCTTT
TRBV5-4,TRBJ2-1,few,TRBD2,CASSLGLAGTYNEQFF,TGTGCCAGCAGCCTGGGACTAGCGGGAACCTACAATGAGCAGTTCTTC
TRBV9,TRBJ2-6,.,.,CASSVGMGLNRAAGANVLTF,TGTGCCAGCAGCGTAGGGATGGGGCTTAACAGGGCGGCCGGGGCCAACGTCCTGACTTTC
TRBV10-3,TRBJ1-4,.,TRBD1,CATGRGQNNEKLFF,TGTGCCACCGGAAGGGGACAGAATAATGAAAAACTGTTTTTT
TRBV21-1,TRBJ1-4,.,.,CASSLYRVPNEKLFF,TGTGCCAGCAGCTTATACAGGGTGCCTAATGAAAAACTGTTTTTT
TRBV4-3,TRBJ2-2,.,TRBD1,CASSPGQVALNTGELFF,TGCGCCAGCAGCCCGGGACAGGTCGCGCTGAACACCGGGGAGCTGTTTTTT
TRBV4-2,TRBJ2-1,once,.,CASSQFSQGYNEQFF,TGTGCCAGCAGCCAATTTTCACAGGGATACAATGAGCAGTTCTTC
TRBV27,TRBJ1-5,.,TRBD1,CASSPGTGHNQPQHF,TGTGCCAGCAGTCCAGGGACAGGGCACAATCAGCCCCAGCATTTT
TRBV6-6,TRBJ2-1,.,TRBD2,CASAGTSGRNEQFF,TGTGCCAGTGCCGGGACTAGCGGGAGAAATGAGCAGTTCTTC
TRBV11-1,TRBJ2-5,.,TRBD2,CASSLRRLAGGQETQYF,TGTGCCAGCAGCTTAAGGCGACTAGCGGGAGGTCAAGAGACCCAGTACTTC
TRBV25-1,TRBJ1-5,.,.,CASVGAGGNQPQHF,TGTGCCAGCGTTGGGGCAGGGGGCAATCAGCCCCAGCATTTT